This T cell receptor (beta chain) stems from a study of shared clonotypes between healthy human individuals. Study results and caveats: Deeper or shallower sequencing was expected to change how clonotypes are shared among donors.

Assay used: immunoSEQ multiplex PCR; TCRdb lists only in-frame clones, some missing. The sample has around 620,000 clones, about 95% seen once. The CDR3 sequence is 16 residues long. Trimming pared 2 bases from V and 0 bases from J, leaving 13 bases between. Germline CDR1 is MGHRA and CDR2 is YSYEKL. Comments on this clone: The antigen remains unidentified.

Terminally differentiated effector memory CD45RA+ cells were excluded from the naive CD8 cells, which were CD45RO-negative and positively selected for CCR7. HIV-negative, healthy adults without recent acute infections or vaccinations were the donors. Every donor, a Caucasian adult, lived in Nashville, Tennessee. The receptor was isolated from a woman aged 30 to 39 in good health. The sequencing sample was made of naive CD8+ T cells sorted from blood. The rearrangement uses TRBV4-1 and TRBJ1-1; D remains unclear. This CDR3 is CASSQFAGSMNTEAFF. CDR3 in DNA: TGCGCCAGCAGCCAATTTGCGGGGAGTATGAACACTGAAGCTTTCTTT.